These T cell receptor beta chains were read from a single sample in a study of vaccination and CD4 T cells after COVID-19. TCRdb recomputed calls from the PCR reads with MiXCR, one row per CDR3 protein. The table records under 30,000 distinct CDR3 sequences, roughly a third of them present only once. These receptors have no identified antigens. The sequencing here drew on CD4+ T cells from blood, cultured in vitro, taken about 7 months after SARS-CoV-2 vaccination. The receptors derive from a human donor who had recovered from COVID-19. CDR3s leave out the opening cysteine and the closing phenylalanine or tryptophan.

v_gene	j_gene	CDR3aa
TRBV20-1	TRBJ2-4	SARTFSGSLAKNIQY
TRBV5-5	TRBJ2-1	ASSRDVAGEQF
TRBV24-1	TRBJ2-1	ATSENSYNEQF
TRBV19	TRBJ2-1	ASSIVLGDEQF
TRBV11-2	TRBJ2-3	ASSPGTRSPRDTQY
TRBV11-3	TRBJ2-7	ARNQRELNEQY
TRBV10-1	TRBJ2-1	ASSEASGRYNEQF
TRBV7-9	TRBJ2-6	ASWDRAVSGANVLT
TRBV7-9	TRBJ1-1	ASSTGDVLKVDF
TRBV28	TRBJ2-7	ASSSPLNRGGYEQY
TRBV28	TRBJ1-4	ASTSQDSNEKLF
TRBV7-6	TRBJ2-7	ASSLAPSGKYEQY